A single sample is the source of the 19 T cell receptor beta chains below, sequenced in a study of shared clonotypes between healthy human individuals (dated by TCRdb to 2019 to 2021). Libraries were constructed by the immunoSEQ multiplex PCR assay. Entries here come from immuneACCESS through TCRdb and include only in-frame sequences with V and J called. Some clones fail to appear in such tables; in the studies checked, an unresolved V gene covers under half of the shortfall, and the cause of the remainder is unknown. A total of 2,500,000 or so clones appear in this sample, around nine tenths of them only once. Together, the top ten hold more than 0.12% of the sample. The source material was naive CD4+ T cells sorted from blood. The sample's cell subset or site label is to be understood as: CD45RA+ positively selected. The origin of the receptors is a man aged 18 to 29 in good health.

The chain employs TRBV7-2 and TRBJ2-3; the D gene is possibly TRBD2 (6 bases). The CDR3 totals 16 residues. Germline assignment: CDR1 SGHTA and CDR2 FQGNSA. V was trimmed by 6 bases and J by 1 base, leaving 17 bases between them. CDR3 loop: CASRVIAVLGTDTQYF. CDR3 sequence (DNA): TGTGCCAGCAGAGTAATAGCGGTCCTCGGCACAGATACGCAGTATTTT.

This clone has just one count. V is TRBV12-5 and J is TRBJ2-5; D is undetermined. The end of the DNA aligns better with TRBJ2-7, so the J call may be wrong. CDR3 length: 12 amino acids. Germline loops: CDR1 LGHNT, CDR2 FRNRAP. The CDR3 nucleotides are TGTGCTAGTGGACTGATAGGTTACGAGCAGTACTTC. Translating gives CASGLIGYEQYF.

With respect to this clone: The sample holds other DNA sequences that translate to the same CDR3. The chain is built from TRBV7-2 and TRBJ2-2; tentative D call: TRBD1 (5 bases). Trimming stripped 5 bases from V and 3 bases from J, with 10 bases between. Germline-derived CDR1 and CDR2 are SGHTA and FQGNSA. This CDR3 is 14 amino acids long. CDR3 nucleotides: TGTGCCAGCAGCCCAGACAGATACACCGGGGAGCTGTTTTTT. This encodes CASSPDRYTGELFF.

V and J are TRBV6-5 and TRBJ2-5, with D possibly TRBD2 on 6 matching bases. This CDR3 has 16 amino acids. V gave up 2 bases and J gave up 3 bases, with 16 bases separating them. Germline values: CDR1 MNHEY, CDR2 SVGAGI. The CDR3 protein is CASSYGEEGLKETQYF. In nucleotides, the CDR3 is TGTGCCAGCAGTTACGGGGAAGAGGGACTGAAAGAGACCCAGTACTTC.

The chain employs TRBV7-9 and TRBJ2-1; 7 bases align to TRBD2. Germline V gene lookup returns CDR1 SEHNR and CDR2 FQNEAQ (reference sequence). The CDR3 is made up of 19 amino acids. The J segment lost 1 base and the V segment lost 2 bases, leaving 14 bases of the junction unmatched. CDR3 amino acids: CASSLRRSGESLSYNEQFF. The CDR3 nucleotides read TGTGCCAGCAGCTTAAGAAGGAGCGGGGAATCCCTTTCCTACAATGAGCAGTTCTTC.

This sequence joins TRBV5-1 and TRBJ2-3, with 9 nucleotides matching TRBD2. The V and J ends lost 3 bases and 0 bases, in that order; junction bases with no gene match: 17. This CDR3 region has 20 residues. Germline-derived CDR1 and CDR2 are SGHRS and YFSETQ. CDR3 amino acids: CASSSNSGRHPKESTDTQYF. CDR3 in DNA: TGCGCCAGCAGCTCCAATAGCGGGAGACACCCCAAAGAGAGCACAGATACGCAGTATTTT.

J is TRBJ2-4 and V is TRBV4-1; D perhaps matches TRBD2 (5 bases). From germline, CDR1 is MGHRA and CDR2 YSYEKL. The CDR3 runs to 18 residues. Trimming left V 1 base short and J 0 bases short, with 16 bases between. Here the CDR3 reads CASSQVTGSIEAKNIQYF. CDR3 sequence (DNA): TGCGCCAGCAGCCAAGTAACGGGGAGTATTGAAGCCAAAAACATTCAGTACTTC.

V usage is TRBV5-1 and J usage is TRBJ2-7, with 12 bases fitting TRBD2. The CDR3 contains 18 residues. V was clipped by 4 bases and J by 0 bases; unmatched bases: 11. Looked up from germline, CDR1 is SGHRS and CDR2 is YFSETQ. This CDR3 reads CASSRTSGIHLSSYEQYF. DNA for the CDR3: TGCGCCAGCAGCAGGACTAGCGGGATCCATTTGAGCTCCTACGAGCAGTACTTC.

The chain recombines TRBV2 with TRBJ1-1; a possible D gene is TRBD1 (5 bases). The CDR3 covers 14 residues. Trimming shortened V by 3 bases and J by 3 bases, and 11 bases separated the two germline ends. In germline, CDR1 is SNHLY, CDR2 FYNNEI. CDR3 nucleotides: TGTGCCAGCAGTGAGCCCAGGGCGGACACTGAAGCTTTCTTT. Protein sequence: CASSEPRADTEAFF.

J is TRBJ1-2 and V is TRBV6-5; 9 bases map to TRBD1. Germline-derived CDR1 and CDR2 are MNHEY and SVGAGI. The CDR3 contains 13 residues. The V segment lost 8 bases and the J segment 2 bases; nucleotides outside the gene matches: 3. This CDR3 reads CASGQGRNYGYTF. The DNA of the CDR3 is TGTGCCAGCGGACAGGGGAGGAACTATGGCTACACCTTC.

A single count supports this clone. The CDR3 loop is CASSLVTIISTDTQYF. CDR3 sequence (DNA): TGTGCCAGCAGCTTGGTGACTATAATAAGCACAGATACGCAGTATTTT. The chain employs TRBV7-8 and TRBJ2-3, with a tentative D call TRBD2 (5 bases). V lost 3 bases to trimming and J lost 0 bases, with 13 bases between them. The CDR3 is 16 residues long. Germline V lookup: CDR1 SGHVS, CDR2 FQNEAQ.

The chain joins TRBV5-1 to TRBJ2-5, with D perhaps matching TRBD2 (5 bases). The germline V gene has CDR1 SGHRS and CDR2 YFSETQ. V was cut by 6 bases and J by 2 bases, with 17 bases left in between. The CDR3 is 15 amino acids. Here the CDR3 reads CASKAGRTIQETQYF. In DNA form, the CDR3 reads TGCGCCAGCAAGGCGGGCCGAACTATACAAGAGACCCAGTACTTC.

Comments on this clone: The sample carries other DNA sequences with the same CDR3. The CDR3 here is CAWSVAGGYEQYF. The CDR3 region has the DNA TGTGCCTGGAGTGTAGCCGGGGGGTACGAGCAGTACTTC. The rearrangement joins TRBV30 to TRBJ2-7; TRBD2 matches 7 bases. After removal of 0 bases from V and 4 bases from J, the junction contained 3 bases not matched to a gene. The CDR3 contains 13 residues. Looked up from germline, CDR1 is GTSNPN and CDR2 is SVGIG (reference sequence).

The gene calls are TRBV6-6 and TRBJ1-2; perhaps TRBD1 as D (5 bases). Germline values: CDR1 MNHNY, CDR2 SVGAGI (reference sequence). The CDR3 sequence is 13 residues long. V was cut by 2 bases and J by 3 bases, with 7 bases left in between. The CDR3 DNA is TGTGCCAGCAGTTACGACAGAGACTATGGCTACACCTTC. It translates to CASSYDRDYGYTF.

This clone was picked up one time. The genes are TRBV21-1 and TRBJ1-4. TRBV21-1 constitutes a pseudogene. The CDR3 consists of 16 residues. The CDR3 here is CASSKVLKGTGEKLFF. CDR3 coding DNA: TGTGCCAGCAGCAAAGTCTTAAAAGGTACTGGGGAAAAACTGTTTTTT.

The J gene is TRBJ2-1, the V gene TRBV29-1, with TRBD2 matching 13 bases. This CDR3 spans 14 amino acids. Per the germline V gene, CDR1 is SQVTM and CDR2 is ANQGSEA. Unmatched junction bases numbered 4, after V lost 6 bases and J lost 5 bases. The CDR3 loop is CSVRTSGGNNEQFF. CDR3 nucleotides: TGCAGCGTAAGGACTAGCGGGGGTAACAATGAGCAGTTCTTC.

This clone was found a few times. The chain is built from TRBV7-9 and TRBJ1-1; 8 nucleotides agree with TRBD1. V was pared by 5 bases and J by 1 base, with 6 bases of the junction left unmatched. The CDR3 covers 15 residues. In germline, CDR1 is SEHNR, CDR2 FQNEAQ (reference sequence). CDR3 in amino acids: CASSRGTGQNTEAFF. Here the CDR3 DNA reads TGTGCCAGCAGCCGGGGGACAGGCCAGAACACTGAAGCTTTCTTT.

The J gene is TRBJ1-6, the V gene TRBV9, with 8 bases aligning to TRBD1. V gave up 5 bases and J gave up 6 bases; unmatched junction bases: 4. Germline V lookup: CDR1 SGDLS, CDR2 YYNGEE. The CDR3 runs 14 residues. In DNA, the CDR3 is TGTGCCAGCAGTGGCGACAGGGGTAATTCACCCCTCCACTTT. This sequence encodes CASSGDRGNSPLHF.

This clone was seen only once. V and J are TRBV6-1 and TRBJ2-5; 8 nucleotides line up with TRBD2. Germline V gene sequence: CDR1 MNHNS, CDR2 SASEGT. This CDR3 contains 15 residues. Trimming took 3 bases from V and 5 from J; bases not matched to a gene: 8. The CDR3 DNA reads as TGTGCCAGCAGTGACGTCGGGGGGGCCCAGGAGACCCAGTACTTC. Encoded protein: CASSDVGGAQETQYF.